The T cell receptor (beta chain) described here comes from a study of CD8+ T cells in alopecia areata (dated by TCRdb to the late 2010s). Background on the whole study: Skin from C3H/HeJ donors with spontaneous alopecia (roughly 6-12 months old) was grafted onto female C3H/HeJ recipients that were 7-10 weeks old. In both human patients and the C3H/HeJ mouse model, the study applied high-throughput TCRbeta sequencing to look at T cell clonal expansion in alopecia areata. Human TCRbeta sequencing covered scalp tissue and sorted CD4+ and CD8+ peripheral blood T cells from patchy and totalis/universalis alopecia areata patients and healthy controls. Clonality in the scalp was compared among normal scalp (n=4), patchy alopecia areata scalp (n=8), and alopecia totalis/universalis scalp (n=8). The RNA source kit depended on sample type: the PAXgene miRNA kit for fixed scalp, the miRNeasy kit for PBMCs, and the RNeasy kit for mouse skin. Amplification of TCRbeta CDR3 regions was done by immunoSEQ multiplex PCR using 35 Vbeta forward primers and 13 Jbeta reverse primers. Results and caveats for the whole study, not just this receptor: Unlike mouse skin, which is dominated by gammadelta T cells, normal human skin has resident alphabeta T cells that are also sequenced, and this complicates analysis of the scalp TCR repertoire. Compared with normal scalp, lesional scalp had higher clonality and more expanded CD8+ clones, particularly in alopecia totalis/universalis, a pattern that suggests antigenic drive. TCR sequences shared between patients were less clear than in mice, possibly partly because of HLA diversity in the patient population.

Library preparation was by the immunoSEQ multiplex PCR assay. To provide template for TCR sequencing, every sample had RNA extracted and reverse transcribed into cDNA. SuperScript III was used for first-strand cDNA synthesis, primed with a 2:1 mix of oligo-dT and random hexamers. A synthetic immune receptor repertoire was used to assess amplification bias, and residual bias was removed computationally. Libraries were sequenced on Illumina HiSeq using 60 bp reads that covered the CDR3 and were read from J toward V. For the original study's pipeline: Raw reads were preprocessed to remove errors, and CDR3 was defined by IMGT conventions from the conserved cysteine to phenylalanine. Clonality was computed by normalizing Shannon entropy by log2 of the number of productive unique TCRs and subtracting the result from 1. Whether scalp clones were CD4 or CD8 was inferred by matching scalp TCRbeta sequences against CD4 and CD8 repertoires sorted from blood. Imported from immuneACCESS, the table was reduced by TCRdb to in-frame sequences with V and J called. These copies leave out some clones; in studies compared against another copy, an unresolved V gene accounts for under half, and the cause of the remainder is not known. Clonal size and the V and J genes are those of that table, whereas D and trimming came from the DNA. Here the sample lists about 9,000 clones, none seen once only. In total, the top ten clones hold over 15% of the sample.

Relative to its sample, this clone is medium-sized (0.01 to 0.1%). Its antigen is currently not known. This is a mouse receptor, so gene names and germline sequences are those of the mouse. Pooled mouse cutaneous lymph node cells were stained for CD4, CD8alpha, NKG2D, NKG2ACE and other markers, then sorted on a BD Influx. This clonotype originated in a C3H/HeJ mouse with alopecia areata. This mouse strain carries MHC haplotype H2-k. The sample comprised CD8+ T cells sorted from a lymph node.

CDR3 DNA, as far as it was read: TGCACCTGCAGTGCAGGGACAGGACAAGAC. This yields the protein CTCSAGTGQD. The whole CDR3 is CTCSAGTGQDTQYF. This chain is built from TRBV1 and TRBJ2-5; TRBD1 matches 7 bases in the middle. The read gets to within 4 residues of the CDR3 end, and the germline J gene fills in the rest. The cysteine opens and the phenylalanine closes a CDR3 of 14 amino acids. Part of the CDR3 DNA is given, 30 bases translated from base 1. The CDR1 and CDR2 encoded by the germline V gene (reference sequence) are NSQYPW and LRSPGD. From V the trimming removes 1 base and from J it removes 3 bases, while the gene matches leave 1 base of the junction unaccounted for.